The source of this T cell receptor (beta chain) is a study of blood T cell repertoires in COVID-19. Germline lookup yields CDR1 SGHRS and CDR2 YFSETQ. V trimming: 0 bases; J trimming: 2 bases; junction bases outside the gene matches: 7. This CDR3 contains 16 residues. The method was immunoSEQ multiplex PCR; TCRdb's version includes in-frame clones alone and lacks a portion of them. Found here are tens of thousands of clones, around 84% of them singletons; the top ten hold around 12%. This receptor was taken from a human donor in a cohort sampled during active COVID-19. The donor label of this sample is uncertain. The sequenced sample consisted of peripheral blood. The chain carries TRBV5-1 and TRBJ2-7; TRBD2 matches at 8 bases. The CDR3 coding sequence is TGCGCCAGCAGCTTGGCCGGGACTAGGAGACCCTACGAGCAGTACTTC. Its translation: CASSLAGTRRPYEQYF.